This TCR beta chain comes out of a study of TIL therapy for anti-PD-1-resistant metastatic lung cancer. Study summary: Most patients had lung adenocarcinoma; a handful of tumors were EGFR-mutant, two ALK-rearranged; half smoked currently or formerly.

This was the immunoSEQ v3 assay. Using immunoSEQ multiplex PCR, the repertoire was profiled, and TCRdb retains in-frame clones only, with some absent. The data contain about 50,000 clones, about 80% of them seen just once; the ten biggest clones take up about 4.8%. Time point: pre-treatment sample, taken before nivolumab and TIL therapy. Stage 4 NSCLC adults joined between late 2017 and 2020. The specimen comprised blood, sampled at baseline. The clonotype comes from a woman aged 25-80 years with non-small cell lung cancer.

The CDR3 nucleotides are TGTGCCAGCAGTGAAGGGATAGGACATGAAAAACTGTTTTTT. Translation: CASSEGIGHEKLFF. The J gene is TRBJ1-4, the V gene TRBV2; D uncertain. This CDR3 is built from 14 residues. Germline loops: CDR1 SNHLY, CDR2 FYNNEI. V dropped 1 base and J dropped 6 bases, with 9 bases sitting between them.